The 16 T cell receptor beta chains below all came from one sample that was sequenced in a study of T cells in Graves' hyperthyroidism and ophthalmopathy. RNA transcripts were the template for amplifying TCR beta CDR3 regions. Carried out on the TCR CDR3, a first-round RT-PCR used the HTBI primer set. TCRdb recomputed calls from the multiplex PCR reads with MiXCR, one row per CDR3 protein. The data show nearly 250,000 distinct CDR3 sequences, about a sixth seen once. The sample comprised blood. The receptors were sampled from a woman under 30 with Graves' ophthalmopathy.

This clonotype was detected once. As DNA, the CDR3 is TGTGCCAGCAGCTCCGGACAACACAGTGAGGCTTTCTTT. It translates to CASSSGQHSEAFF. This chain uses TRBV5-4 with TRBJ1-1; weak D call: TRBD1 (5 bases). This CDR3 comprises 13 residues. In germline, CDR1 is SGHNT, CDR2 YYREEE (reference sequence). Trimming cost V 3 bases and J 11 bases, with 17 bases left between them.

This clonotype was detected ten times or more. V and J are TRBV28 and TRBJ1-1; TRBD1 is a possible D gene (5 bases). Per the germline V gene, CDR1 is MDHEN and CDR2 is SYDVKM. Trimming left V 2 bases short and J 6 bases short, with 22 bases between. The CDR3 sequence is 17 residues long. The DNA for the CDR3 is TGTGCCAGCAGTTTACCGGGACGACGGAGTTCGACGCCTGAAGCTTTCTTT. Its translation is CASSLPGRRSSTPEAFF.

This clonotype was observed at least ten times. CDR3 bases: TGTGCCAGCAGGCGCCGGAGCTCTGGAAACACCATATATTTT. Protein product: CASRRRSSGNTIYF. The genes are TRBV5-6 and TRBJ1-3; D is uncertain. The CDR3 spans 14 residues. Deletions cut 5 bases from V and 0 bases from J, with 9 bases between. CDR1 and CDR2 (germline): SGHDT, YYEEEE.

This clonotype was seen at least ten times. The rearrangement joins TRBV11-2 to TRBJ2-1; the D is unclear. Germline CDR1 is SGHAT and CDR2 is FQNNGV. V was pared by 5 bases and J by 1 base, with 15 bases between. This CDR3 comprises 16 residues. CDR3 sequence reads: CASSQRPSISYNEQFF. The DNA of the CDR3 is TGTGCCAGCAGCCAAAGACCGTCTATATCCTACAATGAGCAGTTCTTC.

Turning to this clonotype: A much more abundant neighbour one base away suggests this may be a read error. This chain joins TRBV19 and TRBJ2-7; TRBD1 or TRBD2 may be the D gene (5 bases each). Germline values: CDR1 LNHDA, CDR2 SQIVND (reference sequence). The CDR3 extends over 15 amino acids. Trimming took 6 bases from V and 2 from J, leaving 17 bases between them. The CDR3 DNA sequence: TGTGCCAGTAGACTAATCGGGGCGGCGACCTACGAGCAGTACTTC. Translating it yields CASRLIGAATYEQYF.

This clonotype has a count of ten or more. CDR3 in amino acids: CSARDQDRNYGYTF. The CDR3, as DNA: TGCAGTGCTAGAGACCAAGACAGGAACTATGGCTACACCTTC. The gene calls are TRBV20-1 and TRBJ1-2; TRBD1 is a possible D gene (6 bases). Trimming took off 0 bases at V and 2 bases at J, with 10 bases between the two ends. There are 14 residues in the CDR3. Germline V gene lookup returns CDR1 DFQATT and CDR2 SNEGSKA (reference sequence).

The rearrangement links TRBV20-1 to TRBJ2-1; TRBD2 aligns across 15 bases. There are 15 residues in the CDR3. Germline trimming cut 2 bases from V and 8 bases from J; bases unmatched to any gene: 4. Germline V gives CDR1 DFQATT, CDR2 SNEGSKA (reference sequence). The CDR3 DNA reads as TGCAGTGCTAGAACCGGGACTAGCGGGAGGTATGAGCAGTTCTTC. It encodes CSARTGTSGRYEQFF.

This clonotype was recorded at least ten times. In nucleotides, the CDR3 is TGTGCCAGCAGTTACTCGTCCCCTAGCGGGGGGCCCGTGGATACGCAGTATTTT. As protein: CASSYSSPSGGPVDTQYF. V is TRBV6-5 and J is TRBJ2-3; 11 bases align to TRBD2. Per germline, CDR1 MNHEY and CDR2 SVGAGI. There are 18 residues in the CDR3. Unmatched junction bases numbered 11, after V lost 0 bases and J lost 6 bases.

The table lists this clonotype with many counts. V is TRBV20-1 and J is TRBJ1-1; D gene ambiguous. Germline CDR1 and CDR2: DFQATT and SNEGSKA (reference sequence). The CDR3 sequence is 14 residues long. The V end was cut by 3 bases, the J end by 5 bases, with 16 bases between. For the CDR3, the DNA is TGCAGTGCTAGGGGTCAGGAACGGCGTACTGAAGCTTTCTTT. This codes for CSARGQERRTEAFF.

The chain is built from TRBV6-2 or TRBV6-3 and TRBJ2-7; a possible D gene is TRBD1 (5 bases). The CDR3 totals 14 residues. Germline V lookup: CDR1 MNHEY, CDR2 SVGEGT. Trimming left V 2 bases short and J 0 bases short, with 8 bases between. CDR3 sequence (DNA): TGTGCCAGCAGTTACGACAGACCCTCCTACGAGCAGTACTTC. It codes for CASSYDRPSYEQYF.

The CDR3 region is CAWGQHRQGLSYGYTF. The CDR3 DNA is TGTGCCTGGGGCCAACACCGACAGGGGTTAAGCTATGGCTACACCTTC. This chain connects TRBV30 to TRBJ1-2; 8 nucleotides line up with TRBD1. CDR1 is GTSNPN and CDR2 is SVGIG in the germline V gene (reference sequence). The CDR3 totals 16 residues. The J segment lost 4 bases and the V segment lost 5 bases, leaving 15 bases of the junction unmatched.

The chain combines TRBV5-4 with TRBJ2-1; 9 bases match TRBD1. CDR3 length: 15 amino acids. V shed 2 bases, J shed 10 bases, and the junction held 10 bases outside the gene matches. Germline V lookup: CDR1 SGHNT, CDR2 YYREEE (reference sequence). The CDR3 here is CASSFGSGQGVEQFF. The DNA for the CDR3 is TGTGCCAGCAGCTTCGGATCGGGACAGGGAGTCGAGCAGTTCTTC.

This clonotype has at least ten counts. This chain joins TRBV5-5 and TRBJ1-2; 8 nucleotides line up with TRBD1. This CDR3 has 13 amino acids. J was trimmed by 6 bases and V by 3 bases; bases with no gene match: 4. Germline CDR1 reads SGHKS; CDR2 reads YYEKEE (reference sequence). Written as DNA, the CDR3 is TGTGCCAGCAGCTCCAGGGGGCCCGATGGCTACACCTTC. Its translation: CASSSRGPDGYTF.

This clonotype was seen at least ten times. The chain joins TRBV27 to TRBJ2-7, with D unresolved. Germline CDR1 and CDR2: MNHEY and SMNVEV (reference sequence). Deletions cut 4 bases from V and 2 bases from J, with 24 bases between. This CDR3 contains 18 residues. As DNA, the CDR3 is TGTGCCAGCAGTTCCCGAGACCTCCGGCAGCGCTTCACCTACGAGCAGTACTTC. Translated: CASSSRDLRQRFTYEQYF.

The sample holds a few counts of this clonotype. V and J are TRBV6-1 and TRBJ2-1; 9 bases line up with TRBD1. Germline V CDR1 and CDR2: MNHNS, SASEGT. The CDR3 runs 13 residues. V was clipped by 5 bases and J by 10 bases; unmatched bases: 6. The CDR3 nucleotides are TGTGCCAGCAGTTCGCCTGGGACAGGGGAGCAGTTCTTC. Encoded protein: CASSSPGTGEQFF.

J is TRBJ2-1 and V is TRBV20-1; 9 nucleotides line up with TRBD2. Losses at the gene ends were 6 bases for V and 4 bases for J; bases not matched to a gene: 10. CDR1 is DFQATT and CDR2 is SNEGSKA in the germline V gene (reference sequence). The CDR3 is made up of 15 amino acids. CDR3 protein: CSALGGREGYNEQFF. The CDR3 nucleotides read TGCAGTGCCCTGGGCGGGCGGGAGGGATACAATGAGCAGTTCTTC.